This TCR beta chain was captured in a study of blood T cell repertoires in COVID-19. For the study at large: T cells, B-cell-depleted T cells, or PBMCs provided the cDNA or gDNA that served as material.

In the original processing: Estimated nucleated cell counts came from reference gene primer amplification. Assay used: immunoSEQ multiplex PCR; TCRdb lists only in-frame clones, some missing. That table supplies the V and J calls and clone size; D and trimming were determined from the DNA. Of 220,000 or so clones in the sample, around 88% were seen once. Enrollees, about 18 to 95 years old, lived in about two dozen US areas. The germline V and J ends were trimmed by 5 bases and 3 bases, with 7 bases remaining between them. CDR1 is MNHNY and CDR2 is SVGAGI in the germline V gene (reference sequence). CDR3 size: 12 residues.

Sequences were obtained from PBMCs or T cells enriched from blood (not recorded which). This sequence was found in a woman aged 50 to 60 with acute COVID-19. V usage is TRBV6-6 and J usage is TRBJ1-2; TRBD1 is a possible D gene (5 bases). The CDR3, as DNA: TGTGCCAGCAGTCCGACAGACTATGGCTACACCTTC. Amino acid sequence: CASSPTDYGYTF.